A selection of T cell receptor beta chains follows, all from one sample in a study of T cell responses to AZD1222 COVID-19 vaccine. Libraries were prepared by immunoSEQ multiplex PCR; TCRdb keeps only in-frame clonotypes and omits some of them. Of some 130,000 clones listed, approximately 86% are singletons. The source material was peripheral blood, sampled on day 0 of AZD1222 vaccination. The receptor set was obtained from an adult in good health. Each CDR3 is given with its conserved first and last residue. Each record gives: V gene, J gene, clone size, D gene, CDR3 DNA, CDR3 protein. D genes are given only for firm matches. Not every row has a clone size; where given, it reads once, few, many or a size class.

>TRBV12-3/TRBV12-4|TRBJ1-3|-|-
TGTGCCAGCAGTTTCGAAAGGCCCATATATTTT
CASSFERPIYF
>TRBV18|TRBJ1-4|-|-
TGTGCCAGCTCACCACTGAAAAATGAAAAACTGTTTTTT
CASSPLKNEKLFF
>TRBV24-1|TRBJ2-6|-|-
TGTGCCACCAGTGAACCAACAGGTCCCTCTGGGGCCAACGTCCTGACTTTC
CATSEPTGPSGANVLTF
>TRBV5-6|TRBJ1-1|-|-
TGTGCCAGCAGCCTGACGGTGAACACTGAAGCTTTCTTT
CASSLTVNTEAFF
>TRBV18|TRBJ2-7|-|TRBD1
TGTGCCAGCTCACCGGCCGGGACAGACAACGAGCAGTACTTC
CASSPAGTDNEQYF
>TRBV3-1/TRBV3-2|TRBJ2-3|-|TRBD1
TGTGCCAGCACCTCGACAGGGGACTCAGCAGATACGCAGTATTTT
CASTSTGDSADTQYF
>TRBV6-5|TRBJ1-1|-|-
TGTGCCAGCAGAACCTGGAAATCGGTGACTGAAGCTTTCTTT
CASRTWKSVTEAFF
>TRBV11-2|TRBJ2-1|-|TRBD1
TGTGCCAGCAGCCCACCGGGACAGGGTGGGATTGAGCAGTTCTTC
CASSPPGQGGIEQFF
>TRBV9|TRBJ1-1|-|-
TGTGCCAGCGCGTGGGGGGATGACACTGAAGCTTTCTTT
CASAWGDDTEAFF
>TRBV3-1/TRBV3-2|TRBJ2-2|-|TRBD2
TGTGCCAGCAGCCAACTCCCGCTAGCGGGAGTAGGGACCGGGGAGCTGTTTTTT
CASSQLPLAGVGTGELFF
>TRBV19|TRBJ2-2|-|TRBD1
TGTGCCAGTAAGGAGCGGACAGGGTCCCCCGGGGAGCTGTTTTTT
CASKERTGSPGELFF
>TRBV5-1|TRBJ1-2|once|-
TGCGCCAGCAGCTTGGGAGGGAACTATGGCTACACCTTC
CASSLGGNYGYTF
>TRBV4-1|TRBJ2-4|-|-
TGCGCCAGCAGCCAAGTTGCGTCTGGGGCCAAAAACATTCAGTACTTC
CASSQVASGAKNIQYF
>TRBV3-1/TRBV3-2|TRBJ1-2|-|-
TGTGCCAGCAGCCCGCTTAGGGGGGCGTATGGCTACACCTTC
CASSPLRGAYGYTF
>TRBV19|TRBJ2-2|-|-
TGTGCCAGTAGGAGGCCCACCGGGGAGCTGTTTTTT
CASRRPTGELFF
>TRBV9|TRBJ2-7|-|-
TGTGCCAGCAGCCCCGGCGGGACAGTCTACGAGCAGTACTTC
CASSPGGTVYEQYF
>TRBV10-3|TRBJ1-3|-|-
TGTGCCATCAGTGAGGGTGTTGGTGGAAACACCATATATTTT
CAISEGVGGNTIYF
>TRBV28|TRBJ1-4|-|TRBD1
TGTGCCAGCAGTTGGGACAGGGGACAGGGTGAAAAACTGTTTTTT
CASSWDRGQGEKLFF
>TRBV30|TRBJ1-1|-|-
TGTGCCTGGAGTCAGCAGATCAACACTGAAGCTTTCTTT
CAWSQQINTEAFF
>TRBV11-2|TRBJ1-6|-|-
TGTGCCAGCAGCTTAGGGCAGGGGACTAGCTCCTATAATTCACCCCTCCACTTT
CASSLGQGTSSYNSPLHF
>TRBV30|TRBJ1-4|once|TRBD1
TGTGCCTGGAGTGGACCCCAACCCGGGACAGTGAATGAAAAACTGTTTTTT
CAWSGPQPGTVNEKLFF
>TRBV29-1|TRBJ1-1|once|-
TGCAGCGTGACATTCTGGGGTGGCGGGACTGAAGCTTTCTTT
CSVTFWGGGTEAFF
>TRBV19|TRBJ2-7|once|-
TGTGCCAGTGCGAGGGACACCAACTCCTACGAGCAGTACTTC
CASARDTNSYEQYF
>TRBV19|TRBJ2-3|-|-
TGTGCCAGTAGTATAGCCCACTTGGGGGGTAGCACAGATACGCAGTATTTT
CASSIAHLGGSTDTQYF
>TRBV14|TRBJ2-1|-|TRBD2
TGTGCCAGCAGCGCACTAGCGGGAGGAAATGAGCAGTTCTTC
CASSALAGGNEQFF
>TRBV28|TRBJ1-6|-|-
TGTGCCAGCAGTTGGCAGGGGAGGAGTTCACCCCTCCACTTT
CASSWQGRSSPLHF
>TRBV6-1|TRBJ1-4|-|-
TGTGCCAGCAGTGAAATAAGACCAACCAATGAAAAACTGTTTTTT
CASSEIRPTNEKLFF
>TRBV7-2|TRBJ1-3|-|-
TGTGCCAGCAGCTTATCTGCAGGGCCCTCTGGAAACACCATATATTTT
CASSLSAGPSGNTIYF
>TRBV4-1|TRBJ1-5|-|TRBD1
TGCGCCAGCAGCCAAGACCAGGGGGCTGTGTATCAGCCCCAGCATTTT
CASSQDQGAVYQPQHF
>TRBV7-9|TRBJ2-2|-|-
TGTGCCAGCAGTGAACGAGGGACCGGGGAGCTGTTTTTT
CASSERGTGELFF
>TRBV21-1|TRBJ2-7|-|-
TGTGCCAACCGCACGGTCGGAAACTCCTACGAGCAGTACTTC
CANRTVGNSYEQYF
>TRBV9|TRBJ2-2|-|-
TGTGCCAGCAGACGCCAACTGGGGAACACCGGGGAGCTGTTTTTT
CASRRQLGNTGELFF
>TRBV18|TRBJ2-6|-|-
TGTGCCAGCTCCCGAGAGGAAGTGGGGGCCAACGTCCTGACTTTC
CASSREEVGANVLTF
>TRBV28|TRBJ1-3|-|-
TGTGCCAGCAGTTTATCCCCTGGAAACACCATATATTTT
CASSLSPGNTIYF
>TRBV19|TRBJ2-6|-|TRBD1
TGTGCCAGTAGCAATACAGGGGGCTCTGGGGCCAACGTCCTGACTTTC
CASSNTGGSGANVLTF
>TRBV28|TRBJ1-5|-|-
TGTGCCAGCAGTCGCCGGGTCAGCAATCAGCCCCAGCATTTT
CASSRRVSNQPQHF
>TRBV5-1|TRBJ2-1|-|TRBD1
TGCGCCAGCAGCTTGATAGGGACAGGGGTTAGTGAGCAGTTCTTC
CASSLIGTGVSEQFF
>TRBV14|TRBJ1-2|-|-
TGTGCCAGCAGCCAAGATTTGGCGTATGGCTACACCTTC
CASSQDLAYGYTF
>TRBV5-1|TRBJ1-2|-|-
TGCGCCAGCAGCCCTAACCCCGGGGATAACTATGGCTACACCTTC
CASSPNPGDNYGYTF
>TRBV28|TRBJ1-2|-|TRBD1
TGTGCCAGCAGTTTGGCACAGGGGTTGGGCTACACCTTC
CASSLAQGLGYTF
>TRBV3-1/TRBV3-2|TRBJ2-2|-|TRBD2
TGTGCCAGCAGCCCATCACTAGCGGAGTTGGGGGAGCTGTTTTTT
CASSPSLAELGELFF
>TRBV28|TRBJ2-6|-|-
TGTGCCAGCAGTTTATTCTCTGGGGCCAACGTCCTGACTTTC
CASSLFSGANVLTF
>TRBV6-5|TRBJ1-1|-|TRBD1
TGTGCCAGCAGATCCGACAGGGTCCGGACTGAAGCTTTCTTT
CASRSDRVRTEAFF
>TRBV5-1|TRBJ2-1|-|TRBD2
TGCGCCAGCAGCTTACCGGGACTAGCGGTCAATGAGCAGTTCTTC
CASSLPGLAVNEQFF
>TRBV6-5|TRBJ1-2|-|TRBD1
TGTGCCAGCAGTTACAGGACAGGGGGCGCGGGCTATGGCTACACCTTC
CASSYRTGGAGYGYTF
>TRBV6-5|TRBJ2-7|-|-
TGTGCCAGCAGTTTCCAGGGGTGGTACGAGCAGTACTTC
CASSFQGWYEQYF
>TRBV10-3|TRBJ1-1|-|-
TGTGCCATCAGTGACAGACAGGCAAACACTGAAGCTTTCTTT
CAISDRQANTEAFF
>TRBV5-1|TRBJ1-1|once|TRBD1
TGCGCCAGCAGCTTGACCGGGACAGGGAACACTGAAGCTTTCTTT
CASSLTGTGNTEAFF
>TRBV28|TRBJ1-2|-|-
TGTGCCAGCAGTCTTACCCGCTTTGCAGGGTCTAACTATGGCTACACCTTC
CASSLTRFAGSNYGYTF
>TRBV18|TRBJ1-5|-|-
TGTGCCAGCTCACCAGGGAAGAATCAGCCCCAGCATTTT
CASSPGKNQPQHF
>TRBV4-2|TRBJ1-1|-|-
TGTGCCAGCAGCCCTGGTAATGGGAGGAACACTGAAGCTTTCTTT
CASSPGNGRNTEAFF
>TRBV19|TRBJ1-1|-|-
TGTGCCAGTAGTATACGGAGGGGATCCACTGAAGCTTTCTTT
CASSIRRGSTEAFF
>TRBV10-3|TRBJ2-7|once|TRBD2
TGTGCCATCAGTGACCCGGCAGGACTAGCTACCTACGAGCAGTACTTC
CAISDPAGLATYEQYF
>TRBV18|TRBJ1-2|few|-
TGTGCCAGCTCACCATCAGCAGGGACTGGTGGCTACACCTTC
CASSPSAGTGGYTF
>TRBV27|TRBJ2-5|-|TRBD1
TGTGCCAGCAGTCTAAACAGGGGTGCGTACCAAGAGACCCAGTACTTC
CASSLNRGAYQETQYF
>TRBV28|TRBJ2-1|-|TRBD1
TGTGCCAGCAGTACCCGACAGGGCTCCTACAATGAGCAGTTCTTC
CASSTRQGSYNEQFF
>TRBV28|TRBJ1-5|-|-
TGTGCCAGCAGTTTATACGGCTGGGGCCGGGATCAGCCCCAGCATTTT
CASSLYGWGRDQPQHF
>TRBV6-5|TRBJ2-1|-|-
TGTGCCAGCAGTTCAGCCGGGGTGGGGTACAATGAGCAGTTCTTC
CASSSAGVGYNEQFF
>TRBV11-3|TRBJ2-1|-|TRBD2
TGTGCCAGCAGCCCCGGACTAGCGGGAGCCTATGAGCAGTTCTTC
CASSPGLAGAYEQFF